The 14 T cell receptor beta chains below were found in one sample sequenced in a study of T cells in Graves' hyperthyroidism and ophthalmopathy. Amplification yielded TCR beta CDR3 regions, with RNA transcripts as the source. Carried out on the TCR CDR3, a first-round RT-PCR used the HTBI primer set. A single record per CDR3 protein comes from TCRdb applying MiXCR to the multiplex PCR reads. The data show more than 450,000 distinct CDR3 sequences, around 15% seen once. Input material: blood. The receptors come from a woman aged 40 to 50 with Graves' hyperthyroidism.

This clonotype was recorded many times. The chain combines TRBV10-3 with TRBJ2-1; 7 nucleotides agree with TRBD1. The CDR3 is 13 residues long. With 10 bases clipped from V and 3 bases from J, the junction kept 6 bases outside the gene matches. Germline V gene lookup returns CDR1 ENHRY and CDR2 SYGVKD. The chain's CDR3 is CATGTDGYNEQFF. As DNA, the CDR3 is TGTGCCACCGGGACAGATGGCTACAATGAGCAGTTCTTC.

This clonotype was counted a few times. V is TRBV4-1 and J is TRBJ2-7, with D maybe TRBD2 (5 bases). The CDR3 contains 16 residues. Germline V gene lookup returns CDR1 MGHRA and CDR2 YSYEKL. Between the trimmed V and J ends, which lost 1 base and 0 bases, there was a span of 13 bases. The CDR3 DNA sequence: TGCGCCAGCAGCCAAGTCCCCATAGGAGGCTCCTACGAGCAGTACTTC. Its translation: CASSQVPIGGSYEQYF.

The CDR3, as DNA: TGTGCCAGCAGCCCGTGGGAGGGGACTAGCGGTAGTAATGAGCAGTTCTTC. Translation: CASSPWEGTSGSNEQFF. This chain connects TRBV7-6 to TRBJ2-1, with 11 bases matching TRBD2. The CDR3 is 17 amino acids. Unmatched junction bases numbered 13, after V lost 5 bases and J lost 7 bases. Germline V gene data show CDR1 as SGHVS and CDR2 as FNYEAQ. Based on the CDR3 plus reference TRBV7-6 and TRBJ2-1, the full variable domain is GAGVSQSPRYKVTKRGQDVALRCDPISGHVSLYWYRQALGQGPEFLTYFNYEAQQDKSGLPNDRFSAERPEGSISTLTIQRTEQRDSAMYRCASSPWEGTSGSNEQFFGPGTRLTVL.

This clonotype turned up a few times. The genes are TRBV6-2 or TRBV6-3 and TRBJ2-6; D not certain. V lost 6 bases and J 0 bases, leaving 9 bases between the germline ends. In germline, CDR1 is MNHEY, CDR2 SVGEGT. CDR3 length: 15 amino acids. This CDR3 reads CASSPQVSGANVLTF. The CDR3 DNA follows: TGTGCCAGCAGCCCGCAGGTCTCTGGGGCCAACGTCCTGACTTTC.

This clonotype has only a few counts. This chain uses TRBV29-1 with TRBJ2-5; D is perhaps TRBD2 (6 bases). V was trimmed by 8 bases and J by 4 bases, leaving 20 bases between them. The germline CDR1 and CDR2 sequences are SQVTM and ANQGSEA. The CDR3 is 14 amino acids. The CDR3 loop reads CSSGGAAVRETQYF. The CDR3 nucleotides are TGCAGCTCAGGAGGGGCGGCAGTTCGAGAGACCCAGTACTTC.

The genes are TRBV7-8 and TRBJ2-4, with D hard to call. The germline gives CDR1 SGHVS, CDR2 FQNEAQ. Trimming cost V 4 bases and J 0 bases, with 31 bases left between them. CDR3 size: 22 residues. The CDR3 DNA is TGTGCCAGCAGCTCCCTACTTCCAGGCCCACAAGACCGGATTTCAGCCAAAAACATTCAGTACTTC. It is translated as CASSSLLPGPQDRISAKNIQYF. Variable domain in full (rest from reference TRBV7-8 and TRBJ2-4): GAGVSQSPRYKVAKRGQDVALRCDPISGHVSLFWYQQALGQGPEFLTYFQNEAQLDKSGLPSDRFFAERPEGSVSTLKIQRTQQEDSAVYLCASSSLLPGPQDRISAKNIQYFGAGTRLSVL.

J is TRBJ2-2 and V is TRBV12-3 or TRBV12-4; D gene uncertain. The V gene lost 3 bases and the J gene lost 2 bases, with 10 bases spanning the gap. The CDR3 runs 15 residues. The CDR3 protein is CASSFTAVNTGELFF. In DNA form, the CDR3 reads TGTGCCAGCAGTTTCACGGCAGTAAACACCGGGGAGCTGTTTTTT.

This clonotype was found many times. The DNA of the CDR3 is TGTGCCAGCAGTTACTCCGGACGGATCTATGGCTACACCTTC. As protein: CASSYSGRIYGYTF. The chain joins TRBV6-5 to TRBJ1-2; D gene uncertain. Deletions cut 0 bases from V and 4 bases from J, with 9 bases between. Germline loops: CDR1 MNHEY, CDR2 SVGAGI. The CDR3 has 14 amino acids.

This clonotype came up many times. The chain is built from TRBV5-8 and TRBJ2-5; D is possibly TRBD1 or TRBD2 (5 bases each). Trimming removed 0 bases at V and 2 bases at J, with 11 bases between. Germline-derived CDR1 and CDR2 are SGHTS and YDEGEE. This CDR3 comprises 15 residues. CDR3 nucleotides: TGTGCCAGCAGCTTGGAGGGACGAGGACAAGAGACCCAGTACTTC. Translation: CASSLEGRGQETQYF.

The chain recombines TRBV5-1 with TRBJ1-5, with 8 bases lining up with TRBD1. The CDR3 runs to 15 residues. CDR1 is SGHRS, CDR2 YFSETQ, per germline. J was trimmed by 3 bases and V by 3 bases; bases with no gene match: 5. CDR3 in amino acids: CASSSGTGPNQPQHF. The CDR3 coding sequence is TGCGCCAGCAGCTCAGGGACAGGACCCAATCAGCCCCAGCATTTT. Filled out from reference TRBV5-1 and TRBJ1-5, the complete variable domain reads KAGVTQTPRYLIKTRGQQVTLSCSPISGHRSVSWYQQTPGQGLQFLFEYFSETQRNKGNFPGRFSGRQFSNSRSEMNVSTLELGDSALYLCASSSGTGPNQPQHFGDGTRLSIL.

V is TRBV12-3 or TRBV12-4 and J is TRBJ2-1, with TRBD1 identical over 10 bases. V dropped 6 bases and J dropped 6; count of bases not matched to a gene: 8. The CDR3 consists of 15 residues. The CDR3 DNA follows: TGTGCCAGCAGCCCCGACAGGGGGCTTATCAATGAGCAGTTCTTC. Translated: CASSPDRGLINEQFF.

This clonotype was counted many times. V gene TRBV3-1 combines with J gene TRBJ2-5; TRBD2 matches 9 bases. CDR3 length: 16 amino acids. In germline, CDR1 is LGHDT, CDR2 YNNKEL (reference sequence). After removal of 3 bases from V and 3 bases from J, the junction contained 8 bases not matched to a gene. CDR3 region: CASSHPPLAGEETQYF. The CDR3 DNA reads TGTGCCAGCAGCCATCCCCCTTTAGCGGGAGAAGAGACCCAGTACTTC.

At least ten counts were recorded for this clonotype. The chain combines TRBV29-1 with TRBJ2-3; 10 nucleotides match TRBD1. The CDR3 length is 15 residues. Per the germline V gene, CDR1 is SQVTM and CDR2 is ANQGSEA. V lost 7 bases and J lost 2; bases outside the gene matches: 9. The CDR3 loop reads CSARTGGGFTDTQYF. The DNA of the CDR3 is TGCAGCGCCCGGACAGGGGGGGGTTTCACAGATACGCAGTATTTT.

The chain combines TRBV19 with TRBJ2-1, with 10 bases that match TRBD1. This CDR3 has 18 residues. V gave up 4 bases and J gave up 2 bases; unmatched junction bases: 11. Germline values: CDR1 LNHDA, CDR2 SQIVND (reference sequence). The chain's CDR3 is CASSKGQGSPTTYNEQFF. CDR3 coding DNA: TGTGCCAGTAGTAAGGGACAGGGGTCACCTACTACCTACAATGAGCAGTTCTTC. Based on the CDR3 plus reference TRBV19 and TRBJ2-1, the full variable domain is DGGITQSPKYLFRKEGQNVTLSCEQNLNHDAMYWYRQDPGQGLRLIYYSQIVNDFQKGDIAEGYSVSREKKESFPLTVTSAQKNPTAFYLCASSKGQGSPTTYNEQFFGPGTRLTVL.